This record looks at one T cell receptor (beta chain) sequence and its context. This clonotype was counted a few times. Its antigen is still unknown. Base qualities were left out, and no much larger clone turns up one base away. Ophthalmopathy patients had moderately to severely active disease, Clinical Activity Score of at least 3, NOSPECS grade of at least 4, and duration under 3 months. Exclusion was applied to patients with uncontrolled infections, other autoimmune diseases, pregnancy or lactation. Diagnoses relied on clinical symptoms, serum thyroxine and TRAb, thyroid ultrasound and orbital computed tomography. PBMCs were separated from roughly 10 ml of fresh peripheral blood using Ficoll-Paque density gradient centrifugation. Trizol reagent was used to extract total RNA, and RNA quality was then checked on an Agilent 2100 Bioanalyzer. TCR beta CDR3 regions were amplified from RNA transcripts. The first round of RT-PCR for the TCR CDR3 was performed with the HTBI primer set and the Qiagen OneStep RT-PCR kit. Libraries were constructed in a second round of multiplex PCR, after which size selection and purification were carried out. Sequencing of the libraries was done on an Illumina HiSeq2000 using paired-end 100 bp reads. In the paper's pipeline: SOAPnuke was used to process the raw data, throwing out any read that contained adapters or uncalled bases, had a mean Phred below 15, or lacked an exact constant-primer or identifier match. COPE v1.2.5 was used to merge the high-quality paired reads, and each unique nucleotide sequence was defined as a clonotype. MiTCR v1.1 was used to align the clonotypes against IMGT TRBV, TRBD and TRBJ reference segments. The analysis was restricted to V-J combinations with a frequency above 0.0001, which together covered over 99% of the repertoires. The TCS score was defined as F50 (clonal expansion) divided by E x V (chaos), with BLOSUM62-based TCRdist calculated between CDR3 peptides within each V-J. Welch's t-statistics and random forest reduced some 510 V-J features to 13, which were used in a naive Bayes classifier (R e1071). Starting from the raw public reads, TCRdb applied fastp trimming at Q25, assembled clones with MiXCR and retained in-frame beta chains. All rows with the same CDR3 protein become a single entry with the most common DNA and genes. These V and J calls rely on TCRdb rather than the paper's analysis. This sample holds over 500,000 distinct CDR3 sequences; approximately 17% were observed only once. 17% of the sample comes from the top ten.

The sample originates from a study of T cells in Graves' hyperthyroidism and ophthalmopathy (dated by TCRdb to 2018 to 2020). About the investigation overall: Peripheral blood samples were taken at the time of initial diagnosis, prior to any treatment. After blood sampling, hyperthyroidism patients were treated with methimazole at a starting dose of 30 mg daily, and ophthalmopathy patients were treated with high-dose intravenous methylprednisolone. To identify TCR V-J signatures that set the groups apart, the researchers used a discovery cohort of 95 to 100 patients, made up of 40 to 45 with Graves' ophthalmopathy and 55 to 65 with stable Graves' hyperthyroidism. Whether ophthalmopathy could be predicted prospectively was tested in an independent validation cohort made up of 18 hyperthyroidism patients plus 17 patients who later progressed to ophthalmopathy. In six Graves' hyperthyroidism patients, the study also compared T-cell repertoires from thyroid tissue with T-cell repertoires from blood. The 100 discovery patients were divided at random into training and test sets in a 7:3 ratio. According to the paper, TCR Vbeta CDR3 sequencing was carried out on more than 120 peripheral blood samples, which came from 40 to 45 ophthalmopathy, around 74 hyperthyroidism and roughly 17 progressor patients.

General conclusions and limits of the study: No statistical method was used to set the sample size in advance, and investigators knew the group allocation. Most expanded thyroid clonotypes (frequency above 0.001) were also detected in blood, suggesting blood repertoires may reflect thyroid immune responses. A model built on a 13 V-J signature distinguished ophthalmopathy from stable hyperthyroidism, reaching roughly 88% sensitivity and 81% to 83% specificity in cross-validation and 80%/75% in testing. During validation, the model predicted progression to ophthalmopathy a median of about 6.5 months ahead of onset, with roughly 65% sensitivity and 72.22% specificity.

The CDR3 starts with the cysteine, ends with the phenylalanine, and has 15 residues. Left in the record is the CDR3 DNA by itself, 45 bases read in frame from the first base. Relative to germline, V is missing 1 base and J is missing 5 bases, with 7 bases of the junction outside any gene match. The germline V gene provides CDR1 SGHVS and CDR2 FNYEAQ. The receptor comes from a woman aged 18-29 years with Graves' ophthalmopathy. The V and J segments used are TRBV7-6 and TRBJ2-5; 7 middle bases align to TRBD2. Sequencing was carried out using blood. The CDR3 in this case is CASSLGLAEGETQYF. The DNA is TGTGCCAGCAGCTTAGGTCTAGCGGAGGGGGAGACCCAGTACTTC.